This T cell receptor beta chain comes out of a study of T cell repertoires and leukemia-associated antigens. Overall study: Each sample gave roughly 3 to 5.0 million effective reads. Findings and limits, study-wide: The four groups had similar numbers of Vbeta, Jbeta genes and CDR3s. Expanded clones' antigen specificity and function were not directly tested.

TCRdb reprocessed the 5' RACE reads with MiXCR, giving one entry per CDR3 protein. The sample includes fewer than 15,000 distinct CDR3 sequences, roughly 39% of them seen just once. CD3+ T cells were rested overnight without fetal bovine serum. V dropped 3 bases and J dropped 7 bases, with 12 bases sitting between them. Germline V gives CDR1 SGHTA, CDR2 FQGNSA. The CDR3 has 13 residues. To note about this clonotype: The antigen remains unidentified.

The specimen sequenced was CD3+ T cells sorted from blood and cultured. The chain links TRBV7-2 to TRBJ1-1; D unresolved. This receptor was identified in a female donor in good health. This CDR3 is CASSLRTAGEAFF. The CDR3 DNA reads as TGTGCCAGCAGCTTGAGGACGGCGGGTGAAGCTTTCTTT.